The 11 T cell receptor beta chains presented below share a single source sample, sequenced in a study of T cell responses to AZD1222 COVID-19 vaccine. Some clones are missing from TCRdb's copy, which holds only in-frame ones; the method was immunoSEQ multiplex PCR. Among fewer than 55,000 clones listed, 90% were seen once. The sample in question was peripheral blood, obtained 28 days after the second AZD1222 dose. The origin of the receptors is an adult who received the AZD1222 COVID-19 vaccine.

The chain uses TRBV10-3 and TRBJ1-6; D gene ambiguous. The CDR3 spans 15 residues. CDR1 is ENHRY and CDR2 is SYGVKD in the germline V gene. Trimming shortened V by 3 bases and J by 7 bases, and 13 bases separated the two germline ends. In DNA, the CDR3 is TGTGCCATCAGTGAATTGGGGTCGAGGAATTCACCCCTCCACTTT. Protein product: CAISELGSRNSPLHF.

The V and J genes are TRBV3-1 (or the pseudogene TRBV3-2) and TRBJ2-3, with D perhaps matching TRBD2 (7 bases). The CDR3 loop spans 13 amino acids. The V gene lost 0 bases and the J gene lost 9 bases, with 10 bases spanning the gap. Germline V gene data show CDR1 as LGHDT and CDR2 as YNNKEL (reference sequence). CDR3 nucleotides: TGTGCCAGCAGCCAAGATAGGGGGGGGACGCAGTATTTT. It encodes CASSQDRGGTQYF.

The table lists this clone with a count of one. The chain combines TRBV10-3 with TRBJ2-6; D perhaps matches TRBD1 (5 bases). The CDR3 totals 17 residues. Germline CDR1 ENHRY, CDR2 SYGVKD. The V end lost 5 bases, the J end lost 3 bases, and 17 bases lay between the germline ends. CDR3 in amino acids: CAISPDPNRSGANVLTF. The CDR3 region has the DNA TGTGCCATCAGTCCCGACCCAAACAGGAGTGGGGCCAACGTCCTGACTTTC.

V is TRBV4-3 and J is TRBJ2-2; 9 bases match TRBD2. CDR1 is LGHNA, CDR2 YSLEER, per germline. The ends lost 0 bases at V and 4 bases at J; junction bases unmatched: 15. This CDR3 has 20 residues. The CDR3 sequence: CASSQDSGGGALAVTGELFF. The CDR3 bases are TGCGCCAGCAGCCAAGATTCGGGCGGGGGGGCCTTGGCGGTCACCGGGGAGCTGTTTTTT.

The J gene is TRBJ2-1, the V gene TRBV7-2; the match to TRBD2 covers 8 bases. CDR3 length: 17 amino acids. Trimming cost V 6 bases and J 0 bases; bases outside gene matches: 10. CDR1 SGHTA and CDR2 FQGNSA come from the germline V gene. CDR3: CASSLPSGLVSYNEQFF. DNA for the CDR3: TGTGCCAGCAGTCTTCCCTCGGGACTAGTCTCCTACAATGAGCAGTTCTTC.

The J gene is TRBJ1-2, the V gene TRBV27; D might be TRBD1 (6 bases). V gave up 6 bases and J gave up 7 bases, with 18 bases separating them. There are 14 residues in the CDR3. Germline V gene sequence: CDR1 MNHEY, CDR2 SMNVEV (reference sequence). The CDR3 sequence: CASRPGQARGGYTF. In nucleotides, the CDR3 is TGTGCCAGCAGACCCGGTCAGGCCAGGGGTGGCTACACCTTC.

The genes are TRBV6-1 and TRBJ1-5, with 9 bases that match TRBD1. This CDR3 contains 15 residues. The junction had 2 bases not matched to a gene; V was cut back by 3 bases and J by 2 bases. CDR1 MNHNS and CDR2 SASEGT come from the germline V gene. In DNA form, the CDR3 reads TGTGCCAGCAGTGATGGGGACAGGGGCAATCAGCCCCAGCATTTT. Protein product: CASSDGDRGNQPQHF.

This clone has a single count. The chain combines TRBV5-1 with TRBJ2-3, with D possibly TRBD2 on 6 matching bases. Trimming took off 4 bases at V and 9 bases at J, with 15 bases between the two ends. This CDR3 comprises 13 residues. Germline CDR1 SGHRS, CDR2 YFSETQ. This chain's CDR3 is CASSPAGRATQYF. CDR3 DNA sequence: TGCGCCAGCAGCCCCGCGGGGCGGGCCACGCAGTATTTT.

The gene calls are TRBV19 and TRBJ1-5; 10 nucleotides line up with TRBD1. The V and J ends lost 3 bases and 6 bases, in that order; junction bases with no gene match: 5. Germline loops: CDR1 LNHDA, CDR2 SQIVND (reference sequence). The CDR3 totals 15 residues. CDR3 nucleotides: TGTGCCAGTAGTATGTCGGGACAGGGGAGTCAGCCCCAGCATTTT. Protein product: CASSMSGQGSQPQHF.

The gene calls are TRBV5-8 and TRBJ1-5; 7 bases are shared with TRBD1. The V and J ends lost 6 bases and 5 bases, in that order; junction bases with no gene match: 8. From germline, CDR1 is SGHTS and CDR2 YDEGEE. The CDR3 runs 14 residues. The CDR3 nucleotides are TGTGCCAGCAAAGGGAACAGGGGTTATCAGCCCCAGCATTTT. Translating it yields CASKGNRGYQPQHF.

In its sample, this clone was seen a few times. V is TRBV7-9 and J is TRBJ1-1; possibly TRBD1 for D (5 bases). The CDR3 has 11 amino acids. Trimming shortened V by 5 bases and J by 7 bases, and 8 bases separated the two germline ends. Germline CDR1 and CDR2: SEHNR and FQNEAQ (reference sequence). CDR3 bases: TGTGCCAGCAGCGTTCAGGGTGAAGCTTTCTTT. This gives the protein CASSVQGEAFF.